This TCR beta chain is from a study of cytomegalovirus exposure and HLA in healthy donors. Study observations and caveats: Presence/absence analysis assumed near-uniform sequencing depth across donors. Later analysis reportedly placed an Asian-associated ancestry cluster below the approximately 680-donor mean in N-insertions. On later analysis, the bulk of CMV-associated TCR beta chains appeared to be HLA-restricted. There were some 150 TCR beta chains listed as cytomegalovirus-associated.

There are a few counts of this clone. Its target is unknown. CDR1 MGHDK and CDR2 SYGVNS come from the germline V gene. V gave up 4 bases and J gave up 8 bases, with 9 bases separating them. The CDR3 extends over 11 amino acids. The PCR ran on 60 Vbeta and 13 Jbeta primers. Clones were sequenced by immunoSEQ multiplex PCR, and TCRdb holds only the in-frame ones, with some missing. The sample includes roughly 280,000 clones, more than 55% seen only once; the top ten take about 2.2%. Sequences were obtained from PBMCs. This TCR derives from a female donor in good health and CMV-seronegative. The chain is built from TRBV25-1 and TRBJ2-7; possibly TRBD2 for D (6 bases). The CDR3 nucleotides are TGTGCCAGCAGTGGGACTACGCAGCAGTACTTC. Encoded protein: CASSGTTQQYF.